This entry concerns a single TCR beta chain. Antigen unknown. The data were obtained in a study of cytomegalovirus exposure and HLA in healthy donors. Findings and limits, study-wide: Some V segments, TRBV6-2 and TRBV6-3 among them, were indistinguishable and were therefore excluded. Compared with the roughly 700-donor mean, an Asian-associated ancestry cluster reportedly had fewer N-insertions, according to a later analysis. Within the data, a cluster of highly shared sequence variants was likely a sequencing artifact. A later analysis reported that several of the most significant clusters appeared to be linked to common viral pathogens, among them Epstein-Barr virus.

Germline V gene sequence: CDR1 ENHRY, CDR2 SYGVKD. The V segment lost 3 bases and the J segment 0 bases; nucleotides outside the gene matches: 5. The CDR3 sequence is 15 residues long. PCR employed 60 Vbeta and 13 Jbeta primers. Sequencing was performed with immunoSEQ multiplex PCR; in TCRdb, only in-frame clones are kept and a portion is missing. The table records approximately 100,000 clones, around 85% of them present only once. The sample was PBMCs. V and J are TRBV10-3 and TRBJ2-7; 7 bases line up with TRBD1. The TCR originated in a man aged 40-50 years in good health and CMV-seropositive. Here the CDR3 DNA reads TGTGCCATCAGTGAAAAGGCAGGGGGCTCCTACGAGCAGTACTTC. Protein: CAISEKAGGSYEQYF.